These T cell receptor beta chains were read from a single sample in a study of glioma-infiltrating T cells after dendritic cell vaccination. Sequencing was performed with immunoSEQ multiplex PCR; in TCRdb, only in-frame clones are kept and a portion is missing. The data hold over 80,000 clones, with 85% to 90% observed a single time. The sequencing here drew on blood, taken before dendritic cell vaccination. The source of these receptors is a human donor with glioblastoma. CDR3s include the opening cysteine and the closing phenylalanine or tryptophan. D genes are given only for firm matches. Clone size is stated in some rows and not others, as once, few, many or a class when expanded.

CDR3 DNA | CDR3 protein | D gene | J gene | V gene | clone size
TGTGCCAGCAGCCCTAGCTCCTACGAGCAGTACTTC | CASSPSSYEQYF | NA | TRBJ2-7 | TRBV7-9 | NA
TGTGCCAGCACCCTCGGAGGGGAAGGATACAATGAGCAGTTCTTC | CASTLGGEGYNEQFF | NA | TRBJ2-1 | TRBV6-1 | few
TGTGCCAGCAGCTTAAGACTGGCTAGCGGGGCGAGCTCCTACAATGAGCAGTTCTTC | CASSLRLASGASSYNEQFF | TRBD2 | TRBJ2-1 | TRBV11-2 | NA
TGTGCCAGCAGTAACAGGGCTGTAGAGACCCAGTACTTC | CASSNRAVETQYF | NA | TRBJ2-5 | TRBV6-5 | NA
TGTGCCAGCAGTAGCGGGGGGCTGGATACGCAGTATTTT | CASSSGGLDTQYF | TRBD2 | TRBJ2-3 | TRBV6-4 | NA
TGCGCCAGCAGCTCACTCCCCGGTGAGCAGTTCTTC | CASSSLPGEQFF | NA | TRBJ2-1 | TRBV5-1 | NA
TGTGCCAGCAGTGGGGGGACAGCTTCTTATAATTCACCCCTCCACTTT | CASSGGTASYNSPLHF | TRBD1 | TRBJ1-6 | TRBV6-1 | NA
TGTGCCAGCTCACCGGGACAGGACACTGAAGCTTTCTTT | CASSPGQDTEAFF | TRBD1 | TRBJ1-1 | TRBV18 | NA
TGTGCTAGTGGTTTGGGGCAAGACTACGAGCAGTACTTC | CASGLGQDYEQYF | NA | TRBJ2-7 | TRBV12-5 | NA
TGTGCCTGGAGTGTGACAGGGAGGTCAGATACGCAGTATTTT | CAWSVTGRSDTQYF | NA | TRBJ2-3 | TRBV30 | NA
TGTGCCTGGAGGTTAGAGCGAGACGCAAGGGCTTTCTTT | CAWRLERDARAFF | NA | TRBJ1-1 | TRBV30 | NA
TGCAGTGCTGCCTTAGATGAAAAACTGTTTTTT | CSAALDEKLFF | NA | TRBJ1-4 | TRBV20-1 | once
TGTGCCAGCAGCTTAGCGAGGCTAGCGAGAAACAATGAGCAGTTCTTC | CASSLARLARNNEQFF | NA | TRBJ2-1 | TRBV7-8 | NA
TGTGCCTGGAGTGGAGATAACAGGTCTGAAGCTTTCTTT | CAWSGDNRSEAFF | NA | TRBJ1-1 | TRBV30 | NA
TGCGCCAGCAGCTGGAGGGCCGGTACCGGGGAGCTGTTTTTT | CASSWRAGTGELFF | NA | TRBJ2-2 | TRBV5-1 | NA
TGTGCCAGCACAACGGGATATAGCAATCAGCCCCAGCATTTT | CASTTGYSNQPQHF | NA | TRBJ1-5 | TRBV6-1 | once
TGCGCCAGCAGCCGCCTAGCGGGAGGCGAGCAGTTCTTC | CASSRLAGGEQFF | TRBD2 | TRBJ2-1 | TRBV5-1 | NA
TGTGCCACCCTCCAGGGGGGCACAGATACGCAGTATTTT | CATLQGGTDTQYF | TRBD1 | TRBJ2-3 | TRBV6-1 | NA
TGTGCCAGCTCACCTAACAGGGGGGCCTACGAGCAGTACTTC | CASSPNRGAYEQYF | TRBD1 | TRBJ2-7 | TRBV18 | NA
TGTGCCAGCAGCCCCGCAGGGAACACTGAAGCTTTCTTT | CASSPAGNTEAFF | NA | TRBJ1-1 | TRBV4-2 | NA
TGTGCCAGGGAGGGGGACTCCGGGGAGCTGTTTTTT | CAREGDSGELFF | NA | TRBJ2-2 | TRBV30 | few
TGTGCCAGGGTTCGGCGGGGACAGATATACAATGAGCAGTTCTTC | CARVRRGQIYNEQFF | NA | TRBJ2-1 | TRBV21-1 | once
TGCGCCAGCAGCGTAGAACAGGGGTATGAGCAGTTCTTC | CASSVEQGYEQFF | TRBD1 | TRBJ2-1 | TRBV5-1 | NA
TGTGCCAGCAGCTTCGGGACATCTAATGAAAAACTGTTTTTT | CASSFGTSNEKLFF | NA | TRBJ1-4 | TRBV5-4 | NA
TGTGCCAGCAGCTTATTGCAGAGGAGTGAGCAGTTCTTC | CASSLLQRSEQFF | NA | TRBJ2-1 | TRBV7-3 | NA